Only one count was recorded for the clone carrying this TCR beta chain. The antigen remains undetermined. Germline-derived CDR1 and CDR2 are SGHTA and FQGNSA. CDR3 length: 16 amino acids. V trimming: 0 bases; J trimming: 1 base; junction bases outside the gene matches: 2. The data stem from a study of shared clonotypes between healthy human individuals. Study-level results: An anticipated effect of sequencing depth on clonotype sharing among donors was recognized. What rarefaction showed was incomplete sorted-subset sequencing despite large depth.

Clones were read by immunoSEQ multiplex PCR, and TCRdb kept only the in-frame ones, dropping some. The sample has roughly 1,000,000 clones; approximately 80% are singletons. This TCR came from a man younger than 35 in good health. Some clones in this sample may be carry-over from other donors' samples. The sample taken for sequencing was memory CD4+ T cells from PBMCs. Documented subset: CD45RA-negative fraction. V is TRBV7-2 and J is TRBJ2-3, with 9 bases matching TRBD1. CDR3 DNA sequence: TGTGCCAGCAGCTTAGCGGGACAGGGTGGCACAGATACGCAGTATTTT. Protein: CASSLAGQGGTDTQYF.